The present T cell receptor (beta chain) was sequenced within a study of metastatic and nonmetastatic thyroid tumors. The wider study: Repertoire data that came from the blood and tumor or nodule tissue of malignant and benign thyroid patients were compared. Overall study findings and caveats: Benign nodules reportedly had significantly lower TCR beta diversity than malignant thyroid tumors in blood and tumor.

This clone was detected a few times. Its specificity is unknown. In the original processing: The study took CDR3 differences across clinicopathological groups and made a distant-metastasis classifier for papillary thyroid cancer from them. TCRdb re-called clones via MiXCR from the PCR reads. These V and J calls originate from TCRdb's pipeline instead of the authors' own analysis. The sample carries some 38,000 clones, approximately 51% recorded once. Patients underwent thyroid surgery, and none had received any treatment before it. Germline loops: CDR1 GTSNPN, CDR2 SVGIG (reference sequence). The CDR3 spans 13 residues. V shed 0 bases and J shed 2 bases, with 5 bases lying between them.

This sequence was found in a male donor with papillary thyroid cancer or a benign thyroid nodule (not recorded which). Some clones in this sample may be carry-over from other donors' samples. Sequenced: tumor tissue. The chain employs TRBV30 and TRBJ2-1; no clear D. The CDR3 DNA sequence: TGTGCCTGGAGTGTCGGAGCCTACAATGAGCAGTTCTTC. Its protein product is CAWSVGAYNEQFF.